This T cell receptor beta chain was observed in a study of T cell clonality in common variable immunodeficiency. Germline trimming cut 3 bases from V and 6 bases from J; bases unmatched to any gene: 6. The germline CDR1 and CDR2 sequences are SGHTA and FQGTGA. This CDR3 is built from 15 residues. Libraries were prepared by immunoSEQ multiplex PCR; TCRdb keeps only in-frame clonotypes and omits some of them. There are around 19,000 clones in the sample, none observed a single time. Findings and limits, study-wide: Patient heterogeneity in the CVID cohort limited correlations between repertoire features and clinical complications. Fewer deletions and N-nucleotide insertions were reportedly seen in common variable immunodeficiency TCR beta sequences. CVID subjects shared fewer TCRbeta clones than healthy controls did.

As concerns this clone: Antigen: not known. The read ends 3 residues before the CDR3 terminus; that terminus is restored from the germline J gene.

Sequences were obtained from peripheral blood mononuclear cells. The TCR comes from a human donor with common variable immunodeficiency. V gene TRBV7-3 combines with J gene TRBJ2-1, with 9 bases matching TRBD2. The CDR3 DNA, read in part, is TGTGCCAGCAGCTTGTGGACTAGCGATGGCAATGAG. Translating gives CASSLWTSDGNE. Given in full, the CDR3 is CASSLWTSDGNEQFF.